A single sample is the source of the 6 T cell receptor beta chains below, sequenced in a study of blood T cell repertoires in COVID-19. Repertoires were generated with immunoSEQ multiplex PCR, while TCRdb's copy carries only in-frame clones and drops some. The repertoire holds 18,000 or so clones, 75% to 90% seen once, with less than 15% in the top ten. The specimen sequenced was peripheral blood. The receptors were sampled from a man in his sixties with active COVID-19.

The J gene is TRBJ2-2, the V gene TRBV14, with D possibly being TRBD1 (12 bases). The ends were cut back, 11 bases at V and 4 bases at J, with 35 bases in the middle. Germline V gene sequence: CDR1 SGHDN, CDR2 FVKESK. The CDR3 covers 20 residues. This CDR3 reads CAGDRDRGRLGTSGTGELFF. DNA for the CDR3: TGTGCCGGTGACCGGGACAGGGGGCGTCTTGGGACTAGCGGCACCGGGGAGCTGTTTTTT.

V is TRBV5-1 and J is TRBJ2-3; D may be TRBD1 (5 bases). V was trimmed by 0 bases and J by 2 bases, leaving 7 bases between them. Germline assignment: CDR1 SGHRS and CDR2 YFSETQ. CDR3 size: 14 residues. The CDR3 DNA is TGCGCCAGCAGCTTGGTCAGGGTCACAGATACGCAGTATTTT. It translates to CASSLVRVTDTQYF.

V is TRBV7-2 and J is TRBJ1-5; a possible D gene is TRBD1 (5 bases). The germline V and J ends were trimmed by 4 bases and 2 bases, with 9 bases remaining between them. The CDR3 is made up of 14 amino acids. The germline CDR1 and CDR2 sequences are SGHTA and FQGNSA. CDR3 residues: CASSSSGGNQPQHF. DNA of the CDR3: TGTGCCAGCAGCTCATCGGGGGGCAATCAGCCCCAGCATTTT.

This clone occurred a few times. This CDR3 is also generated by other DNA sequences in the sample. This chain connects TRBV19 to TRBJ2-2; 8 bases are shared with TRBD1. The germline gives CDR1 LNHDA, CDR2 SQIVND (reference sequence). This CDR3 has 16 amino acids. V lost 3 bases and J lost 5; bases outside the gene matches: 8. CDR3 sequence reads: CASSIGQGRGTGELFF. The CDR3 region has the DNA TGTGCCAGTAGTATCGGACAGGGTAGGGGAACCGGGGAGCTGTTTTTT.

V and J are TRBV7-3 and TRBJ2-2; tentatively, D is TRBD1 (6 bases). The CDR3 spans 15 residues. Germline loops: CDR1 SGHTA, CDR2 FQGTGA. The V and J ends lost 5 bases and 6 bases respectively, with 16 bases between them. CDR3 sequence: CASSPGQQGAGELFF. CDR3 DNA sequence: TGTGCCAGCAGCCCTGGACAGCAAGGAGCCGGGGAGCTGTTTTTT.

This chain joins TRBV7-3 and TRBJ2-2; D possibly corresponds to TRBD2 (5 bases). V gave up 5 bases and J gave up 3 bases, with 13 bases separating them. The CDR3 length is 15 residues. Germline V gives CDR1 SGHTA, CDR2 FQGTGA. In DNA form, the CDR3 reads TGTGCCAGCAGCACGGACGGGATCTACACCGGGGAGCTGTTTTTT. It encodes CASSTDGIYTGELFF.